The 32 T cell receptor beta chains below all came from one sample that was sequenced in a study of T cell repertoires in cytomegalovirus infection. TCRdb fed the reads into MiXCR, producing one record per CDR3 protein. The data show around 770,000 distinct CDR3 sequences, 25% to 35% seen once. No cognate antigen is known for these TCRs. Here the sequenced sample was cultured CD8+ T cells from PBMCs, taken from culture after CMV antigen stimulation. The receptors here all came from a human donor in good health (CMV status not recorded). Some clones in this sample may be carry-over from other donors' samples.

The chain is built from TRBV12-3 or TRBV12-4 and TRBJ1-5; D is unresolved. Trimming removed 7 bases from V and 1 base from J, with 11 bases in between. CDR3 length: 14 amino acids. CDR3 residues: CASTRRVSNQPQHF. The CDR3, as DNA: TGTGCCAGCACGCGGAGGGTAAGCAATCAGCCCCAGCATTTT.

This chain joins TRBV29-1 and TRBJ1-2, with D uncertain. The germline gives CDR1 SQVTM, CDR2 ANQGSEA. This CDR3 has 12 amino acids. V lost 4 bases and J lost 6, with 12 bases in between. Written as DNA, the CDR3 is TGCAGCGTTGGGTCTATGAGGGATGGCTACACCTTC. Protein product: CSVGSMRDGYTF. The full variable domain, rest sourced from reference TRBV29-1 and TRBJ1-2, is SAVISQKPSRDICQRGTSLTIQCQVDSQVTMMFWYRQQPGQSLTLIATANQGSEATYESGFVIDKFPISRPNLTFSTLTVSNMSPEDSSIYLCSVGSMRDGYTFGSGTRLTVV.

The rearrangement links TRBV29-1 to TRBJ1-3, with D uncertain. V lost 0 bases to trimming and J lost 2 bases, with 5 bases between them. The CDR3 covers 13 residues. Germline V gene data show CDR1 as SQVTM and CDR2 as ANQGSEA. CDR3 protein: CSVEEGTGNTIYF. Here the CDR3 DNA reads TGCAGCGTTGAAGAGGGCACTGGAAACACCATATATTTT.

This clonotype showed up just a few times. The CDR3 bases are TGTGCCAGCAGCTTAGCAAAGGACAATGAGCAGTTCTTC. This sequence encodes CASSLAKDNEQFF. The rearrangement uses TRBV7-2 and TRBJ2-1; D remains unclear. This CDR3 is built from 13 residues. Germline-derived CDR1 and CDR2 are SGHTA and FQGNSA. Trimming removed 0 bases from V and 5 bases from J, with 5 bases in between.

V gene TRBV6-5 combines with J gene TRBJ2-6; no clear D gene. This CDR3 contains 17 residues. Germline V gives CDR1 MNHEY, CDR2 SVGAGI. The V end was cut by 8 bases, the J end by 2 bases, with 19 bases between. For the CDR3, the DNA is TGTGCCAGCGCTCCGGCCAACAGCAACACTGGGGCCAACGTCCTGACTTTC. This gives the protein CASAPANSNTGANVLTF.

This clonotype showed up just once. A clone one base away is much larger, so this may be a read error. V gene TRBV7-8 combines with J gene TRBJ1-5, with a tentative D call TRBD1 (5 bases). V gave up 5 bases and J gave up 6 bases, with 26 bases separating them. Looked up from germline, CDR1 is SGHVS and CDR2 is FQNEAQ. The CDR3 length is 18 residues. The CDR3 nucleotides are TGTGCCAGCAGCCCTCACAGGAGCGGGAAGGGTCCTACTCAGCCCCAGCATTTT. Translation: CASSPHRSGKGPTQPQHF.

The table lists this clonotype with a few counts. The chain uses TRBV7-2 and TRBJ2-3; 9 bases align to TRBD2. CDR1 SGHTA and CDR2 FQGNSA come from the germline V gene. The CDR3 length is 15 residues. V was clipped by 2 bases and J by 3 bases; unmatched bases: 3. The CDR3 reads CASSLFSGGTDTQYF. The CDR3 DNA reads as TGTGCCAGCAGCTTATTTAGCGGGGGTACAGATACGCAGTATTTT.

This clonotype appeared a few times. The V call is TRBV6-6, the J call TRBJ1-2; 8 bases align to TRBD1. This CDR3 has 14 residues. V lost 7 bases to trimming and J lost 4 bases; unmatched junction nucleotides: 8. The germline CDR1 and CDR2 sequences are MNHNY and SVGAGI (reference sequence). For the CDR3, the DNA is TGTGCCAGCATCTCGCGGACAGGGAGCTATGGCTACACCTTC. Its protein product is CASISRTGSYGYTF.

This clonotype was picked up a small number of times. The chain couples TRBV28 to TRBJ2-7; D possibly uses TRBD1 or TRBD2 (6 bases each). This CDR3 is built from 14 residues. From germline, CDR1 is MDHEN and CDR2 SYDVKM. V was clipped by 5 bases and J by 3 bases, with 14 bases between them. For the CDR3, the DNA is TGTGCCAGCAGTATCAGGGGACTGAACTACGAGCAGTACGTC. Translation: CASSIRGLNYEQYV.

The chain is built from TRBV5-5 and TRBJ1-1; D gene uncertain. Trimming left V 3 bases short and J 11 bases short, with 17 bases between. Germline V gene data show CDR1 as SGHKS and CDR2 as YYEKEE (reference sequence). CDR3 length: 13 amino acids. The CDR3 loop reads CASSYRATREAFF. In nucleotides, the CDR3 is TGTGCCAGCAGCTACCGGGCAACTCGAGAGGCTTTCTTT.

This clonotype was detected a few times. V is TRBV19 and J is TRBJ1-2, with 8 bases identical to TRBD1. The CDR3 runs to 17 residues. Per germline, CDR1 LNHDA and CDR2 SQIVND (reference sequence). Losses at the gene ends were 7 bases for V and 6 bases for J; bases not matched to a gene: 19. The CDR3 reads CASIWSEDRESRDGYTF. The DNA of the CDR3 is TGTGCCAGTATTTGGAGCGAGGACAGGGAGAGTCGTGATGGCTACACCTTC.

The chain joins TRBV29-1 to TRBJ2-2, with a weak D call TRBD2 (6 bases). The CDR3 totals 14 residues. Trimming removed 3 bases from V and 5 bases from J, with 13 bases in between. Germline V lookup: CDR1 SQVTM, CDR2 ANQGSEA. CDR3 residues: CSVERGRGTGELFF. In DNA, the CDR3 is TGCAGCGTTGAGAGGGGCCGGGGGACCGGGGAGCTGTTTTTT.

This clonotype was recorded at least ten times. This chain links TRBV7-8 with TRBJ2-7; TRBD2 might be the D (5 bases). In germline, CDR1 is SGHVS, CDR2 FQNEAQ. V dropped 4 bases and J dropped 2 bases, with 18 bases sitting between them. CDR3 length: 16 residues. The CDR3 is CASSSLEGARTYEQYF. The CDR3 DNA follows: TGTGCCAGCAGCTCCCTCGAGGGAGCCCGAACCTACGAGCAGTACTTC. The full variable domain, completed using reference TRBV7-8 and TRBJ2-7, is GAGVSQSPRYKVAKRGQDVALRCDPISGHVSLFWYQQALGQGPEFLTYFQNEAQLDKSGLPSDRFFAERPEGSVSTLKIQRTQQEDSAVYLCASSSLEGARTYEQYFGPGTRLTVT.

The V and J genes are TRBV24-1 and TRBJ2-4; 8 bases are a match to TRBD1. From germline, CDR1 is KGHDR and CDR2 SFDVKD. The CDR3 has 15 amino acids. Losses at the gene ends were 7 bases for V and 12 bases for J; bases not matched to a gene: 16. CDR3 sequence: CATSSTALGQETQYF. CDR3 DNA sequence: TGTGCCACCAGCTCAACCGCCTTGGGACAGGAGACTCAGTACTTC.

This clonotype was recorded many times. The chain combines TRBV6-6 with TRBJ1-1; D gene uncertain. V was pared by 2 bases and J by 3 bases, with 10 bases between. Germline V CDR1 and CDR2: MNHNY, SVGAGI (reference sequence). The CDR3 has 14 amino acids. CDR3 sequence: CASSYLTEDTEAFF. For the CDR3, the DNA is TGTGCCAGCAGTTACCTTACAGAGGACACTGAAGCTTTCTTT.

V is TRBV2 and J is TRBJ1-1; D remains ambiguous. The CDR3 contains 11 residues. The ends were cut back, 7 bases at V and 3 bases at J, with 6 bases in the middle. From germline, CDR1 is SNHLY and CDR2 FYNNEI. CDR3 protein: CASTDYTEAFF. CDR3 DNA sequence: TGTGCCAGCACGGACTACACTGAAGCTTTCTTT.

This clonotype was counted a few times. The CDR3 protein is CASSSDRGYVYGYTF. As DNA, the CDR3 is TGTGCCAGCAGTTCAGACAGGGGATACGTATATGGCTACACCTTC. The chain uses TRBV12-3 or TRBV12-4 and TRBJ1-2; TRBD1 aligns across 8 bases. The V and J ends lost 4 bases and 5 bases, in that order; junction bases with no gene match: 9. This CDR3 has 15 residues.

The rearrangement uses TRBV20-1 and TRBJ2-3; 9 nucleotides agree with TRBD2. CDR3 length: 15 residues. Trimming took 0 bases from V and 2 from J; bases not matched to a gene: 3. In germline, CDR1 is DFQATT, CDR2 SNEGSKA (reference sequence). The CDR3 region is CSARELAGDTDTQYF. Here the CDR3 DNA reads TGCAGTGCTAGAGAGTTAGCGGGGGACACAGATACGCAGTATTTT.

The chain joins TRBV19 to TRBJ2-1; D possibly matches TRBD1 or TRBD2 (6 bases each). Germline CDR1 is LNHDA and CDR2 is SQIVND (reference sequence). The length of the CDR3 is 15 residues. The V and J ends lost 1 base and 6 bases respectively, with 13 bases between them. DNA of the CDR3: TGTGCCAGTAGTATAGTTTGGGGGGCCTCCAATGAGCAGTTCTTC. Protein: CASSIVWGASNEQFF.

This clonotype occurred a few times. The chain carries TRBV12-3 or TRBV12-4 and TRBJ1-5; 12 nucleotides align to TRBD1. This CDR3 region has 16 residues. With V trimmed by 3 bases and J by 7 bases, 7 bases remained unmatched. The CDR3 reads CASSFWDRGRRQPQHF. The CDR3 region has the DNA TGTGCCAGCAGTTTTTGGGACAGGGGGCGACGACAGCCCCAGCATTTT.

This clonotype has just a few counts. This may be a read error: a much more frequent sequence differs by one nucleotide. V gene TRBV28 combines with J gene TRBJ1-1, with D hard to call. CDR3 length: 12 amino acids. V was cut by 8 bases and J by 0 bases, with 7 bases left in between. In germline, CDR1 is MDHEN, CDR2 SYDVKM. Here the CDR3 reads CASGRMNTEAFF. Here the CDR3 DNA reads TGTGCCAGCGGTCGGATGAACACTGAAGCTTTCTTT. Full variable domain (missing parts from reference TRBV28 and TRBJ1-1): DVKVTQSSRYLVKRTGEKVFLECVQDMDHENMFWYRQDPGLGLRLIYFSYDVKMKEKGDIPEGYSVSREKKERFSLILESASTNQTSMYLCASGRMNTEAFFGQGTRLTVV.

There are a few counts of this clonotype. The V call is TRBV7-3, the J call TRBJ1-1; D possibly corresponds to TRBD1 (6 bases). There are 13 residues in the CDR3. Germline V gene sequence: CDR1 SGHTA, CDR2 FQGTGA. Deletions cut 4 bases from V and 3 bases from J, with 9 bases between. Here the CDR3 reads CASSYGQHTEAFF. The CDR3 DNA follows: TGTGCCAGCAGCTATGGACAGCACACTGAAGCTTTCTTT.

This clonotype was counted between two and nine times. This chain uses TRBV12-3 or TRBV12-4 with TRBJ1-2, with no clear D. V dropped 5 bases and J dropped 8 bases, with 18 bases sitting between them. The CDR3 has 14 residues. In DNA form, the CDR3 reads TGTGCCAGCAGTGGAACCGGACCCTCCAAGGGCTACACCTTC. This encodes CASSGTGPSKGYTF.

This clonotype was observed a handful of times. The chain is built from TRBV24-1 and TRBJ2-1, with D possibly being TRBD2 (6 bases). V was shortened by 1 base and J by 6 bases, with 15 bases between the two germline ends. The CDR3 is made up of 16 amino acids. Germline lookup yields CDR1 KGHDR and CDR2 SFDVKD. CDR3: CATSDFPRDSLNEQFF. The CDR3 nucleotides are TGTGCCACCAGTGATTTCCCCCGGGACTCCCTCAATGAGCAGTTCTTC.

The chain combines TRBV7-9 with TRBJ2-7; TRBD1 aligns across 7 bases. The CDR3 sequence is 14 residues long. The V gene end was trimmed by 5 bases and the J gene end by 2 bases; junction bases not matched to a gene: 6. CDR1 and CDR2 from the germline V gene are SEHNR and FQNEAQ (reference sequence). The CDR3 loop reads CASSGQDTTYEQYV. The CDR3 DNA follows: TGTGCCAGCAGCGGACAGGATACTACCTACGAGCAGTACGTC.

A few counts support this clonotype. The chain recombines TRBV11-2 with TRBJ2-7; 7 bases are shared with TRBD1. V dropped 2 bases and J dropped 3; count of bases not matched to a gene: 4. The germline V gene has CDR1 SGHAT and CDR2 FQNNGV. This CDR3 region has 14 residues. The CDR3 protein is CASSLWDSIYEQYV. The CDR3 DNA follows: TGTGCCAGCAGCTTATGGGACAGCATCTACGAGCAGTACGTC.

This chain joins TRBV6-5 and TRBJ2-1; D is undetermined. CDR3 length: 14 residues. The V end lost 4 bases, the J end lost 0 bases, and 7 bases lay between the germline ends. Germline-derived CDR1 and CDR2 are MNHEY and SVGAGI. The CDR3 DNA follows: TGTGCCAGCAGTTCTTACAGCTCCTACAATGAGCAGTTCTTC. This codes for CASSSYSSYNEQFF.

There are a few counts of this clonotype. The chain couples TRBV25-1 to TRBJ2-1; D is possibly TRBD1 (6 bases). The V gene lost 2 bases and the J gene lost 6 bases, with 14 bases spanning the gap. This CDR3 contains 15 residues. The germline V gene encodes CDR1 MGHDK and CDR2 SYGVNS. The CDR3 loop reads CASSEQGTRGNEQFF. Here the CDR3 DNA reads TGTGCCAGCAGTGAACAGGGAACCAGGGGCAATGAGCAGTTCTTC.

This clonotype was counted between two and nine times. J is TRBJ2-2 and V is TRBV7-9; possibly TRBD1 or TRBD2 for D (5 bases each). The V and J ends lost 6 bases and 9 bases respectively, with 14 bases between them. CDR1 and CDR2 from the germline V gene are SEHNR and FQNEAQ (reference sequence). This CDR3 spans 13 amino acids. In DNA form, the CDR3 reads TGTGCCAGCAGAGGGACCGCAGGGCGGGAGCTGTTTTTT. This gives the protein CASRGTAGRELFF.

This clonotype has just a few counts. The chain links TRBV10-3 to TRBJ2-7, with TRBD2 matching over 7 bases. CDR1 is ENHRY and CDR2 is SYGVKD in the germline V gene. V trimming: 2 bases; J trimming: 4 bases; junction bases outside the gene matches: 8. The CDR3 loop spans 15 amino acids. The CDR3 reads CAISEGGDGIYEQYV. In DNA, the CDR3 is TGTGCCATCAGTGAGGGGGGGGACGGAATTTACGAGCAGTACGTC.

This clonotype was detected only a few times. The chain recombines TRBV27 with TRBJ2-2, with unresolved D. This CDR3 has 13 amino acids. With 8 bases removed from V and 1 base from J, the gap between germline ends came to 8 bases. Germline lookup yields CDR1 MNHEY and CDR2 SMNVEV (reference sequence). The CDR3 region is CASGVGNTGELFF. The CDR3, as DNA: TGTGCCAGCGGCGTGGGGAACACCGGGGAGCTGTTTTTT.

The chain combines TRBV7-3 with TRBJ2-1, with 9 nucleotides matching TRBD1. CDR1 is SGHTA and CDR2 is FQGTGA in the germline V gene. V shed 0 bases, J shed 6 bases, and the junction held 6 bases outside the gene matches. This CDR3 is 16 amino acids long. The CDR3 sequence: CASSLTPTGQGNEQFF. CDR3 in DNA: TGTGCCAGCAGCTTAACCCCAACGGGACAGGGCAATGAGCAGTTCTTC.